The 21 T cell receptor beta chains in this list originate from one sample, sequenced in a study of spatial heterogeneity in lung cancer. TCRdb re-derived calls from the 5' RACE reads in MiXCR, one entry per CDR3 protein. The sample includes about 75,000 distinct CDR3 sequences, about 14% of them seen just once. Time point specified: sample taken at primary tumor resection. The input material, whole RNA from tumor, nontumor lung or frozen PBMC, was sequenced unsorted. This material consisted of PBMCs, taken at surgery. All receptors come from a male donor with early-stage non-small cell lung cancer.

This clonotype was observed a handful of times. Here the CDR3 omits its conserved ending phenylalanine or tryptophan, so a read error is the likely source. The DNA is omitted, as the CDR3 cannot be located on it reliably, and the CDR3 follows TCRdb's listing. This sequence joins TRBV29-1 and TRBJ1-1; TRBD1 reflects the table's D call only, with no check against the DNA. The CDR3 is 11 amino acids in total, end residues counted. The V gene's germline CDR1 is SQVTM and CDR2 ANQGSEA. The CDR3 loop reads CSVERRRGLDV.

The CDR3 sequence is CASSRGQPNQPQHF. The CDR3 DNA is TGTGCCAGCAGTAGGGGACAGCCAAATCAGCCCCAGCATTTT. The chain uses TRBV2 and TRBJ1-5; TRBD1 matches 7 bases. V shed 5 bases, J shed 4 bases, and the junction held 5 bases outside the gene matches. CDR1 is SNHLY and CDR2 is FYNNEI in the germline V gene. The CDR3 has 14 amino acids.

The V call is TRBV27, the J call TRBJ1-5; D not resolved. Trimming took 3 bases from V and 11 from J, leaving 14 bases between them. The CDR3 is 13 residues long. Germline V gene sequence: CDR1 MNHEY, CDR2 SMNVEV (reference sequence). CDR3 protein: CASSFGKDKSQHF. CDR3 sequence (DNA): TGTGCCAGCAGTTTCGGGAAGGATAAGTCCCAGCATTTT.

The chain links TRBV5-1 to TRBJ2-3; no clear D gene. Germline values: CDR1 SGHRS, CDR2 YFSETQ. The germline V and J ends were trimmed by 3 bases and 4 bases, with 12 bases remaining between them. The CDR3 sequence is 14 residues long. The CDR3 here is CASSYQSFSDTQYF. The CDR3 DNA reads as TGCGCCAGCAGCTACCAAAGTTTTTCAGATACGCAGTATTTT. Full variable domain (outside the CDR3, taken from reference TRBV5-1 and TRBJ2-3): KAGVTQTPRYLIKTRGQQVTLSCSPISGHRSVSWYQQTPGQGLQFLFEYFSETQRNKGNFPGRFSGRQFSNSRSEMNVSTLELGDSALYLCASSYQSFSDTQYFGPGTRLTVL.

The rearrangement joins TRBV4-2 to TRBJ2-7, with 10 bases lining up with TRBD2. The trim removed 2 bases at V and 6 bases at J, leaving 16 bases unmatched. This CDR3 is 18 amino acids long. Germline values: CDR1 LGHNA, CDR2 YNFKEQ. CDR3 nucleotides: TGTGCCAGCAGCCAAAATTTGGGACTAGCGACCTCTGGAAGCGAGCAGTACTTC. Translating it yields CASSQNLGLATSGSEQYF.

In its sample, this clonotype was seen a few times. The CDR3 spells CASSQERADQRETQYF. The CDR3 bases are TGCGCCAGCAGCCAAGAGCGGGCAGATCAGAGAGAGACCCAGTACTTC. This chain uses TRBV4-1 with TRBJ2-5; tentatively, D is TRBD2 (5 bases). The CDR3 is 16 residues long. V lost 0 bases to trimming and J lost 4 bases, with 15 bases between them. Germline V gene sequence: CDR1 MGHRA, CDR2 YSYEKL.

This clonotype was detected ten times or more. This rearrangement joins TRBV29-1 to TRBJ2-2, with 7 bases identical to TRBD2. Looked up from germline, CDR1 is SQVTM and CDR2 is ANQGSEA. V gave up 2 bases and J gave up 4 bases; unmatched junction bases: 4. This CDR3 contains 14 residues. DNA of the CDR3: TGCAGCGTTGAATCGGGCGGGAGCACCGGGGAGCTGTTTTTT. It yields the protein CSVESGGSTGELFF.

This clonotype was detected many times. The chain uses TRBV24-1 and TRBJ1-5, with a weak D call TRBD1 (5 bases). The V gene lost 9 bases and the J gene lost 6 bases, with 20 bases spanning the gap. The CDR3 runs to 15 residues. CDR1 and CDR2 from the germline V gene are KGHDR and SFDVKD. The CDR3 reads CATAQSGWGGQPQHF. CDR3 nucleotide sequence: TGTGCCACCGCGCAGTCGGGCTGGGGGGGTCAGCCCCAGCATTTT.

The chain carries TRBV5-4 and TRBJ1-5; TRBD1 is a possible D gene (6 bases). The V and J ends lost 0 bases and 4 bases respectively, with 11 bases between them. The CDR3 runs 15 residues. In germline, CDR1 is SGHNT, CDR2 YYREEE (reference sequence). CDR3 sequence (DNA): TGTGCCAGCAGCTTGGGACAGGACCGGAATCAGCCCCAGCATTTT. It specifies CASSLGQDRNQPQHF.

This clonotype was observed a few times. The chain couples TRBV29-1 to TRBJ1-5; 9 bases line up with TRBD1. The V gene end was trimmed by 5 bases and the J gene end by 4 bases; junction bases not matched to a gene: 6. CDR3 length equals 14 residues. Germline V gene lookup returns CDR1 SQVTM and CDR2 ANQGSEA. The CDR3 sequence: CSVPGTGTNQPQHF. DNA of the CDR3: TGCAGCGTTCCCGGGACAGGGACGAATCAGCCCCAGCATTTT.

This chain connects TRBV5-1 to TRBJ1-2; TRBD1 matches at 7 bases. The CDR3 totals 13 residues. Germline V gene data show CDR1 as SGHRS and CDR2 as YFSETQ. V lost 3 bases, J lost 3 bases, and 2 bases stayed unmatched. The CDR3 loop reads CASSSTGDYGYTF. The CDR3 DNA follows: TGCGCCAGCAGCTCAACAGGGGACTATGGCTACACCTTC.

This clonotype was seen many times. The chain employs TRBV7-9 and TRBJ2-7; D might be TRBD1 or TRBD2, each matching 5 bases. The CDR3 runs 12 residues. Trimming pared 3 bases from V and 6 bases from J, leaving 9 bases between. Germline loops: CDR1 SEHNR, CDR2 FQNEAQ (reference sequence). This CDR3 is CASSFGDGEQYF. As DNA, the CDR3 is TGTGCCAGCAGCTTTGGGGACGGCGAGCAGTACTTC.

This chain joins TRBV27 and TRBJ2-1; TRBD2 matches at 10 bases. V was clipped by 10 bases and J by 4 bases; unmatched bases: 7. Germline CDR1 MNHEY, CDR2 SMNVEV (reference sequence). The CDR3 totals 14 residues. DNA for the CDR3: TGTGCCACCCTAGCGGGAGATACTTACAATGAGCAGTTCTTC. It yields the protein CATLAGDTYNEQFF.

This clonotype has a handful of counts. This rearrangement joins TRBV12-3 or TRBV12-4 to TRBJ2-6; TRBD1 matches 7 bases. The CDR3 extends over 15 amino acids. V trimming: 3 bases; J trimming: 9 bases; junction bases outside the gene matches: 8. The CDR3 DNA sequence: TGTGCCAGCAGTTTGAGACAAGGGGGCGTCAACGTCCTGACTTTC. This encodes CASSLRQGGVNVLTF.

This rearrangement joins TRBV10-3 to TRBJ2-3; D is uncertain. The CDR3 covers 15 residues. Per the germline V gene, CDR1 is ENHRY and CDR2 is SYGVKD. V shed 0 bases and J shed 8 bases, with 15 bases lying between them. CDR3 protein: CAISESPGHGSTQYF. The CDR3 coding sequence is TGTGCCATCAGTGAGTCGCCAGGCCACGGATCTACGCAGTATTTT.

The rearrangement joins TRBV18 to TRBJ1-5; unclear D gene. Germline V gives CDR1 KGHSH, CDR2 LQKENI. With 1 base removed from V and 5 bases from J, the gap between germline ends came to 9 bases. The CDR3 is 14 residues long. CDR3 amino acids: CASSPQVTYQPQHF. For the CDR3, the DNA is TGTGCCAGCTCACCACAAGTCACCTATCAGCCCCAGCATTTT.

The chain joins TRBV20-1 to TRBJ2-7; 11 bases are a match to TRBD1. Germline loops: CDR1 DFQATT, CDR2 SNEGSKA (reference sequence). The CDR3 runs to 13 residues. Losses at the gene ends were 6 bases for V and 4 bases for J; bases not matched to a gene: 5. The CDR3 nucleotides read TGCAGTGCCAGTGGACAGGGGGCTTACGAGCAGTACTTC. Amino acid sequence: CSASGQGAYEQYF.

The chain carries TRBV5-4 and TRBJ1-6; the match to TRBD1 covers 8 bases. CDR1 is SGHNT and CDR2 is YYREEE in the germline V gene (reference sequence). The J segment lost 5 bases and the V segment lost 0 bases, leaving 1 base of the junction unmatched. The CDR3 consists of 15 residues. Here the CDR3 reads CASSLDRGDNSPLHF. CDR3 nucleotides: TGTGCCAGCAGCTTGGACAGGGGGGATAATTCACCCCTCCACTTT. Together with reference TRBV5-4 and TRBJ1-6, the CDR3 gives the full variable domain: ETGVTQSPTHLIKTRGQQVTLRCSSQSGHNTVSWYQQALGQGPQFIFQYYREEENGRGNFPPRFSGLQFPNYSSELNVNALELDDSALYLCASSLDRGDNSPLHFGNGTRLTVT.

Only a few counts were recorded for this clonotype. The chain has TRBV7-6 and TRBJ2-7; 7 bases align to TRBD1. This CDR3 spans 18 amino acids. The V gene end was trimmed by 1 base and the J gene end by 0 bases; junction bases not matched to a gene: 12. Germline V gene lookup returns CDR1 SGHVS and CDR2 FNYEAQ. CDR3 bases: TGTGCCAGCAGCTTAGGAATGACAGGGTTTGCTTCCTCCTACGAGCAGTACTTC. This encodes CASSLGMTGFASSYEQYF.

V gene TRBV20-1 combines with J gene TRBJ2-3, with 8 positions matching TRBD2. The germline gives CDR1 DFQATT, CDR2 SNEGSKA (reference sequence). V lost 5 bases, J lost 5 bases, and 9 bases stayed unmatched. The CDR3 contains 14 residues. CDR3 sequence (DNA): TGCAGTGCTGGGAGAGCGGGAGTCAAAGATACGCAGTATTTT. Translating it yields CSAGRAGVKDTQYF.

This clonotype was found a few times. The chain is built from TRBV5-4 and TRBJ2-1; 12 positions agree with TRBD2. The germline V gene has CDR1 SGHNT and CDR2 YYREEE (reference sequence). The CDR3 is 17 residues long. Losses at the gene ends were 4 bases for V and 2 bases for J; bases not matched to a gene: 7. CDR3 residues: CASSAALAGGPYNEQFF. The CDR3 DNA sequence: TGTGCCAGCAGCGCCGCACTAGCGGGAGGACCCTACAATGAGCAGTTCTTC.